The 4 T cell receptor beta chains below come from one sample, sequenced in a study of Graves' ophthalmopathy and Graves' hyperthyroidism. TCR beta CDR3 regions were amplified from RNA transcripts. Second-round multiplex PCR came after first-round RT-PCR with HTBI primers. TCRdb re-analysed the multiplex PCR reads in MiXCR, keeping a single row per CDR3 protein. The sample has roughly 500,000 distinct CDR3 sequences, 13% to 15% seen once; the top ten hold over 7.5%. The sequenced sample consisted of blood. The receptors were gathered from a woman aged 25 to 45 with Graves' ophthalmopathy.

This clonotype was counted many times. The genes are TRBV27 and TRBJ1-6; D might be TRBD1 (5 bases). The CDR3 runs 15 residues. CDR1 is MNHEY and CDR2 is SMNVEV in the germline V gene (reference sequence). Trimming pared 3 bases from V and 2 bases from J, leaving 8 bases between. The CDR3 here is CASSFGGPYNSPLHF. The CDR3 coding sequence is TGTGCCAGCAGTTTCGGGGGACCCTATAATTCACCCCTCCACTTT.

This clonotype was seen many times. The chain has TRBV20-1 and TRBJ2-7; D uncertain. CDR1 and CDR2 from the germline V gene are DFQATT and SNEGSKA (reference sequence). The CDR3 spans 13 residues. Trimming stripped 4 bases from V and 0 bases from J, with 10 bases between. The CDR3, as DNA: TGCAGTGCTACGGACGGAAGCTCCTACGAGCAGTACTTC. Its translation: CSATDGSSYEQYF.

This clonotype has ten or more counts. In nucleotides, the CDR3 is TGTGCCAGCGGTGCCTACGAGCAGTACTTC. It codes for CASGAYEQYF. The rearrangement uses TRBV28 and TRBJ2-7; unclear D gene. The CDR3 extends over 10 amino acids. V gave up 8 bases and J gave up 2 bases, with 4 bases separating them. The germline V gene encodes CDR1 MDHEN and CDR2 SYDVKM. The complete variable domain, with remaining parts taken from reference TRBV28 and TRBJ2-7, reads DVKVTQSSRYLVKRTGEKVFLECVQDMDHENMFWYRQDPGLGLRLIYFSYDVKMKEKGDIPEGYSVSREKKERFSLILESASTNQTSMYLCASGAYEQYFGPGTRLTVT.

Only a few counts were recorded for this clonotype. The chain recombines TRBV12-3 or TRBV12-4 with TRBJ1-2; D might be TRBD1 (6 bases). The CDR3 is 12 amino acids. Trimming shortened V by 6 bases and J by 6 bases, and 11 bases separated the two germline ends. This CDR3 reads CASSTGSNGYTF. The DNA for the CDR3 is TGTGCCAGCAGCACAGGGTCCAATGGCTACACCTTC.